These 28 T cell receptor beta chains were sequenced from one sample in a study of post-analysis software for immune sequencing data. These receptors' antigens are unknown. The library was made from cDNA and included unique molecular identifiers. TCRdb ran MiXCR on the PCR reads and lists one entry per CDR3 protein. The sample contains 800,000 to 950,000 distinct CDR3 sequences, roughly 50% of which appear only once. Overall study results and limits: Roughly 5 TRBV segments, TRBV5-6, TRBV5-1 and TRBV20-1 among them, were found more frequent in patients than controls.

The sequenced sample consisted of blood. Receptors were obtained from a girl aged 5 to 17 with multiple sclerosis.

The CDR3: CASSFQSTRGTEAFF. The CDR3 DNA is TGTGCCAGCAGCTTCCAATCGACCCGGGGGACTGAAGCTTTCTTT. The chain employs TRBV7-9 and TRBJ1-1, with TRBD1 as a possible D gene (5 bases). V lost 3 bases and J lost 5, with 16 bases in between. In germline, CDR1 is SEHNR, CDR2 FQNEAQ (reference sequence). This CDR3 is 15 amino acids long.

The chain employs TRBV27 and TRBJ1-2; possible D gene TRBD1, 5 bases. Trimming took 2 bases from V and 8 from J, leaving 18 bases between them. Germline assignment: CDR1 MNHEY and CDR2 SMNVEV (reference sequence). CDR3 length equals 15 residues. The CDR3 spells CASSLGEDPAGGYTF. CDR3 sequence (DNA): TGTGCCAGCAGTTTAGGGGAGGACCCGGCAGGGGGCTACACCTTC.

This clonotype was detected a few times. V and J are TRBV7-2 and TRBJ2-1, with 9 bases that match TRBD2. The CDR3 runs 17 residues. Germline values: CDR1 SGHTA, CDR2 FQGNSA. Trimming took 4 bases from V and 4 from J; bases not matched to a gene: 11. For the CDR3, the DNA is TGTGCCAGCAGCTCCCTCAGTCTAGCGGGGAGGTACAATGAGCAGTTCTTC. Protein sequence: CASSSLSLAGRYNEQFF.

This chain uses TRBV7-2 with TRBJ1-2, with 10 bases lining up with TRBD1. Trimming cost V 2 bases and J 4 bases; bases outside gene matches: 7. The V gene's germline CDR1 is SGHTA and CDR2 FQGNSA. The CDR3 length is 16 residues. Here the CDR3 DNA reads TGTGCCAGCAGCTTATCGGTGACAGGGGGCTCCTATGGCTACACCTTC. Amino acids: CASSLSVTGGSYGYTF.

The chain has TRBV5-1 and TRBJ2-1, with 7 bases matching TRBD2. With 4 bases clipped from V and 8 bases from J, the junction kept 15 bases outside the gene matches. The germline V gene has CDR1 SGHRS and CDR2 YFSETQ. The CDR3 extends over 16 amino acids. The CDR3 DNA follows: TGCGCCAGCAGCCCGCCTGGGGAGCGGGATTATTATGAGCAGTTCTTC. Protein product: CASSPPGERDYYEQFF.

This clonotype was counted between two and nine times. The CDR3 region has the DNA TGTGCCAGCAGCCTAGTTGCAGGGGCGGAAGAGACCCAGTACTTC. This codes for CASSLVAGAEETQYF. V usage is TRBV6-5 and J usage is TRBJ2-7; D possibly corresponds to TRBD1 (6 bases). TRBJ2-5 matches the DNA end more closely, so the J call is doubtful. The CDR3 spans 15 residues. Per germline, CDR1 MNHEY and CDR2 SVGAGI.

This clonotype occurred a few times. CDR3 bases: TGCGCCAGCAGCAAGGGACAGACGAAGCTATCCTACGAGCAGTACTTC. It translates to CASSKGQTKLSYEQYF. The rearrangement links TRBV5-1 to TRBJ2-7, with TRBD1 identical over 7 bases. The V segment lost 4 bases and the J segment 1 base; nucleotides outside the gene matches: 11. The germline V gene has CDR1 SGHRS and CDR2 YFSETQ. The CDR3 length is 16 residues. The whole variable domain, filled in from reference TRBV5-1 and TRBJ2-7, reads KAGVTQTPRYLIKTRGQQVTLSCSPISGHRSVSWYQQTPGQGLQFLFEYFSETQRNKGNFPGRFSGRQFSNSRSEMNVSTLELGDSALYLCASSKGQTKLSYEQYFGPGTRLTVT.

The chain recombines TRBV10-3 with TRBJ2-6; 11 nucleotides line up with TRBD1. In germline, CDR1 is ENHRY, CDR2 SYGVKD. The V segment lost 3 bases and the J segment 0 bases; nucleotides outside the gene matches: 7. This CDR3 region has 19 residues. CDR3 DNA: TGTGCCATCAGTGATGGGTCCGGGACAGGGGGCTCTGGGGCCAACGTCCTGACTTTC. Protein sequence: CAISDGSGTGGSGANVLTF.

The chain carries TRBV5-1 and TRBJ2-1; 8 nucleotides agree with TRBD1. V lost 0 bases to trimming and J lost 5 bases; unmatched junction nucleotides: 10. Germline V gene sequence: CDR1 SGHRS, CDR2 YFSETQ. The CDR3 has 17 amino acids. CDR3 loop: CASSLAYRDRKNNEQFF. DNA of the CDR3: TGCGCCAGCAGCTTGGCATACCGGGACAGGAAAAACAATGAGCAGTTCTTC.

V usage is TRBV10-3 and J usage is TRBJ2-1; D is unclear. Between the trimmed V and J ends, which lost 3 bases and 4 bases, there was a span of 13 bases. The CDR3 extends over 15 amino acids. Per germline, CDR1 ENHRY and CDR2 SYGVKD. The CDR3 loop reads CAISEGLVLYNEQFF. CDR3 nucleotide sequence: TGTGCCATCAGTGAAGGTCTAGTTCTATACAATGAGCAGTTCTTC.

CDR3 sequence: CASSSTGTHEQFF. The CDR3, as DNA: TGTGCCAGCAGCTCCACCGGGACGCATGAGCAGTTCTTC. The chain couples TRBV7-3 to TRBJ2-1; possibly TRBD1 or TRBD2 for D (5 bases each). The germline gives CDR1 SGHTA, CDR2 FQGTGA. The germline V and J ends were trimmed by 4 bases and 8 bases, with 12 bases remaining between them. This CDR3 has 13 residues.

The chain carries TRBV7-9 and TRBJ2-5; D gene uncertain. The J call may be mistaken, given a closer DNA end match to TRBJ2-7. Per the germline V gene, CDR1 is SEHNR and CDR2 is FQNEAQ (reference sequence). The CDR3 has 14 amino acids. CDR3 sequence (DNA): TGTGCCAGCAGCTTAGCCGCTACTGGAAACGAGCAGTACTTC. It translates to CASSLAATGNEQYF.

The J gene is TRBJ2-5, the V gene TRBV7-2; D ambiguous. Trimming took off 3 bases at V and 5 bases at J, with 10 bases between the two ends. Germline loops: CDR1 SGHTA, CDR2 FQGNSA. The CDR3 is made up of 13 amino acids. CDR3 amino acids: CASSFAVAETQYF. The CDR3 coding sequence is TGTGCCAGCAGCTTCGCAGTGGCGGAGACCCAGTACTTC.

The V call is TRBV2, the J call TRBJ2-1; 10 bases fit TRBD2. CDR1 SNHLY and CDR2 FYNNEI come from the germline V gene. V gave up 3 bases and J gave up 9 bases; unmatched junction bases: 8. The CDR3 runs to 15 residues. CDR3 region: CASSESSGRLIEQFF. The CDR3 DNA sequence: TGTGCCAGCAGTGAGTCTAGCGGGAGACTGATTGAGCAGTTCTTC.

Only a few counts were recorded for this clonotype. The chain recombines TRBV4-1 with TRBJ1-2, with D unclear. CDR1 is MGHRA, CDR2 YSYEKL, per germline. The V end was cut by 4 bases, the J end by 5 bases, with 8 bases between. The CDR3 consists of 12 residues. This CDR3 reads CASSPNEYGYTF. CDR3 in DNA: TGCGCCAGCAGCCCTAACGAGTATGGCTACACCTTC.

The CDR3 DNA reads TGTGCCAGCAGTTACGCGTTAGGACAGGAACGCTACACCTTC. It is translated as CASSYALGQERYTF. The rearrangement uses TRBV6-5 and TRBJ1-2; 7 bases line up with TRBD1. Germline V lookup: CDR1 MNHEY, CDR2 SVGAGI. V lost 2 bases to trimming and J lost 9 bases; unmatched junction nucleotides: 9. The CDR3 extends over 14 amino acids.

V is TRBV7-2 and J is TRBJ2-7; 9 nucleotides match TRBD1. The germline V gene encodes CDR1 SGHTA and CDR2 FQGNSA. CDR3 length equals 15 residues. V was pared by 1 base and J by 2 bases, with 3 bases of the junction left unmatched. The CDR3 bases are TGTGCCAGCAGCTTAGGACAGGGGGGAGCCTACGAGCAGTACTTC. Encoded protein: CASSLGQGGAYEQYF.

V and J are TRBV11-2 and TRBJ2-4; TRBD1 or TRBD2 may be the D gene (5 bases each). The CDR3 is made up of 14 amino acids. Trimming left V 5 bases short and J 4 bases short, with 12 bases between. Germline loops: CDR1 SGHAT, CDR2 FQNNGV. The CDR3 nucleotides are TGTGCCAGCAGCCTACGGGACGGGAAAAACATTCAGTACTTC. Its translation: CASSLRDGKNIQYF.

The V call is TRBV20-1, the J call TRBJ2-3; D is possibly TRBD2 (5 bases). The germline V gene has CDR1 DFQATT and CDR2 SNEGSKA (reference sequence). Trimming took 4 bases from V and 2 from J, leaving 13 bases between them. The CDR3 is 14 residues long. CDR3 nucleotide sequence: TGCAGTGCTACGGACGGGGTTAACACAGATACGCAGTATTTT. Its translation: CSATDGVNTDTQYF.

This clonotype showed up just a few times. V and J are TRBV5-1 and TRBJ2-7, with 8 positions matching TRBD1. The CDR3 is 14 residues long. The V gene end was trimmed by 4 bases and the J gene end by 5 bases; junction bases not matched to a gene: 8. Germline V gene sequence: CDR1 SGHRS, CDR2 YFSETQ. CDR3 sequence reads: CASSPHRTGNEQYF. The CDR3 nucleotides read TGCGCCAGCAGCCCCCACAGGACAGGGAACGAGCAGTACTTC.

V is TRBV20-1 and J is TRBJ1-4; D not resolved. Germline values: CDR1 DFQATT, CDR2 SNEGSKA (reference sequence). The CDR3 runs 13 residues. V dropped 6 bases and J dropped 8 bases, with 16 bases sitting between them. CDR3 in DNA: TGCAGTGCCCGGGATGGGGTTCCCGAAAAACTGTTTTTT. This gives the protein CSARDGVPEKLFF.

About this clonotype: A much larger clone lies one base from this, so it may be a read error. The gene calls are TRBV7-3 and TRBJ2-3; no firm D call. The CDR3 covers 13 residues. Deletions cut 3 bases from V and 2 bases from J, with 6 bases between. Germline assignment: CDR1 SGHTA and CDR2 FQGTGA. CDR3 region: CASSLPVTDTQYF. Here the CDR3 DNA reads TGTGCCAGCAGCTTGCCGGTCACAGATACGCAGTATTTT.

This chain links TRBV10-3 with TRBJ2-1; possibly TRBD1 for D (6 bases). Between the trimmed V and J ends, which lost 4 bases and 10 bases, there was a span of 23 bases. Germline CDR1 reads ENHRY; CDR2 reads SYGVKD. This CDR3 is 16 amino acids long. CDR3 coding DNA: TGTGCCATCAGTGGGTCGTCATTAGGGGGTACGGAGGAGCAGTTCTTC. Amino acid sequence: CAISGSSLGGTEEQFF.

The chain employs TRBV7-2 and TRBJ2-7; 8 bases are shared with TRBD2. CDR3 length: 16 residues. V trimming: 8 bases; J trimming: 7 bases; junction bases outside the gene matches: 19. Germline V lookup: CDR1 SGHTA, CDR2 FQGNSA. This chain's CDR3 is CASVLAGQILAGEQYF. The DNA of the CDR3 is TGTGCCAGCGTGCTAGCGGGCCAAATCTTGGCGGGTGAGCAGTACTTC.

The chain recombines TRBV5-1 with TRBJ2-3; the match to TRBD2 covers 10 bases. Losses at the gene ends were 5 bases for V and 5 bases for J; bases not matched to a gene: 11. Germline values: CDR1 SGHRS, CDR2 YFSETQ. The CDR3 covers 16 residues. The DNA for the CDR3 is TGCGCCAGCAGGTTGTTCTCTAGCGGGAGTAAAGATACGCAGTATTTT. Residues: CASRLFSSGSKDTQYF.

This sequence joins TRBV7-3 and TRBJ2-7; a weak D match, TRBD2 (6 bases). Germline values: CDR1 SGHTA, CDR2 FQGTGA. Trimming shortened V by 4 bases and J by 7 bases, and 14 bases separated the two germline ends. The CDR3 is made up of 13 amino acids. CDR3 bases: TGTGCCAGCAGCTCCGTAGTCGGGGGAGAGCAGTACTTC. Residues: CASSSVVGGEQYF. Combining the CDR3 with reference TRBV7-3 and TRBJ2-7 gives the whole variable domain GAGVSQTPSNKVTEKGKYVELRCDPISGHTALYWYRQSLGQGPEFLIYFQGTGAADDSGLPNDRFFAVRPEGSVSTLKIQRTERGDSAVYLCASSSVVGGEQYFGPGTRLTVT.

This clonotype has a handful of counts. This chain connects TRBV5-5 to TRBJ2-1, with D unresolved. CDR1 is SGHKS, CDR2 YYEKEE, per germline (reference sequence). The V and J ends lost 1 base and 6 bases respectively, with 5 bases between them. CDR3 length: 12 amino acids. In nucleotides, the CDR3 is TGTGCCAGCAGCTTGAATACCAATGAGCAGTTCTTC. This encodes CASSLNTNEQFF.

In its sample, this clonotype was seen a few times. The chain carries TRBV29-1 and TRBJ2-3; TRBD1 agrees at 8 bases. V lost 7 bases to trimming and J lost 4 bases; unmatched junction nucleotides: 4. Germline V gene sequence: CDR1 SQVTM, CDR2 ANQGSEA. The CDR3 spans 12 residues. CDR3 protein: CSAGQGSDTQYF. Written as DNA, the CDR3 is TGCAGCGCCGGACAGGGTTCAGATACGCAGTATTTT.